The entry that follows covers one T cell receptor beta chain sequence. The data were obtained in a study of T cells after yellow fever vaccination. The CDR3 is made up of 13 amino acids. CDR1 SGHRS and CDR2 YFSETQ come from the germline V gene. Trimming cost V 2 bases and J 3 bases, with 9 bases left between them. TCRdb processed the 5' RACE reads anew with MiXCR; each CDR3 protein has one entry. This sample yields about 350,000 distinct CDR3 sequences, of which around 8.1% are seen a single time; roughly 15% belongs to the top ten. The chain is built from TRBV5-1 and TRBJ2-7; the D gene is possibly TRBD2 (5 bases). The starting material was PBMCs, obtained around 45 days after the first yellow fever vaccination. This sequence originates from a man aged 18-30 years who received the YFV17D yellow fever vaccine. The CDR3 DNA follows: TGCGCCAGCAGCTTTTGGAGCGGCTACGAGCAGTACTTC. This sequence encodes CASSFWSGYEQYF.